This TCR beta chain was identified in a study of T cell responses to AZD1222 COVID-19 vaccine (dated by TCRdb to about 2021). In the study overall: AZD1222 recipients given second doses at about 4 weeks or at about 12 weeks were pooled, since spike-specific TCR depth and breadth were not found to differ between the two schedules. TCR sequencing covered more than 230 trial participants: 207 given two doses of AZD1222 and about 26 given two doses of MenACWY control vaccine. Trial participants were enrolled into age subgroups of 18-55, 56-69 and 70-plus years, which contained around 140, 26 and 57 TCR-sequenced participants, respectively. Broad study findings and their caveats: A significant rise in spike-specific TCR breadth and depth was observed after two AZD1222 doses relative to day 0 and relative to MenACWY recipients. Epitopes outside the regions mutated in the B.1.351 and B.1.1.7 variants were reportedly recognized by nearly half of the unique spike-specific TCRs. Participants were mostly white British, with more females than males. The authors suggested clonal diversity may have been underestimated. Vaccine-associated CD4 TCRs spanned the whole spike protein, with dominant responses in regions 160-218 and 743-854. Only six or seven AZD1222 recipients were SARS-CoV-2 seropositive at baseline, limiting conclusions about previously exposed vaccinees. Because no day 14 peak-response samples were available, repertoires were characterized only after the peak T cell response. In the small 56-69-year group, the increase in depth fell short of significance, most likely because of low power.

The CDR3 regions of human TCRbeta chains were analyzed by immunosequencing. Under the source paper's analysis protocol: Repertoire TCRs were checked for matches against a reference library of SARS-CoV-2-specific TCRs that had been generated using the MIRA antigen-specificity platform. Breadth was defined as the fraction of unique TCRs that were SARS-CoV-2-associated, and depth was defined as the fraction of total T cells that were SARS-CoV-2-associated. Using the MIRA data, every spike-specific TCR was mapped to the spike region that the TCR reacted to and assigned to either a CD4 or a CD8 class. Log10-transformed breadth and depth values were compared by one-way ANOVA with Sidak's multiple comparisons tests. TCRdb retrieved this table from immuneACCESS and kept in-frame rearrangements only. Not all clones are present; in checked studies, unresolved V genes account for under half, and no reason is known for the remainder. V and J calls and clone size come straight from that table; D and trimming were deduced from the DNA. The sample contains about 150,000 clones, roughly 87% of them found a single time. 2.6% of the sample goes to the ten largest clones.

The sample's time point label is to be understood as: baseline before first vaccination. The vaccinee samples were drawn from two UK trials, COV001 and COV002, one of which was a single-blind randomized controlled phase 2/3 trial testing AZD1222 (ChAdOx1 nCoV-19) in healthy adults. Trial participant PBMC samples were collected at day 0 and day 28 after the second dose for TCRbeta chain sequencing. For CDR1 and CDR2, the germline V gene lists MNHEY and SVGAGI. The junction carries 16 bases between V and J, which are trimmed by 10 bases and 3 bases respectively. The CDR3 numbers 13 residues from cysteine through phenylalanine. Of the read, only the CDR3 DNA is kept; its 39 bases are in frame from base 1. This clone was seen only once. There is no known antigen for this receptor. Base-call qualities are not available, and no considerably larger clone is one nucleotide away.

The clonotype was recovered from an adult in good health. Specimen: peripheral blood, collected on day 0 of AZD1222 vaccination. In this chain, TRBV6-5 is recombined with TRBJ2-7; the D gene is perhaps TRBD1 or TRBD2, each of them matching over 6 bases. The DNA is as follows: TGTGCCACCCCCCAAGGGGGAGGCTACGAGCAGTACTTC. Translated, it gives CATPQGGGYEQYF.